This TCR beta chain was found in a study of control samples from healthy donors and cancer patients. Germline trimming cut 0 bases from V and 4 bases from J; bases unmatched to any gene: 11. Germline V lookup: CDR1 SGHDN, CDR2 FVKESK. CDR3 length equals 17 residues. Some clones are missing from TCRdb's copy, which holds only in-frame ones; the method was immunoSEQ multiplex PCR. The sample has 95,000 to 110,000 clones; about 89% are singletons. The chain uses TRBV14 and TRBJ2-5, with TRBD1 identical over 7 bases. Sequences were obtained from PBMCs. This TCR was recovered from a man between 60 and 75 years old with lung cancer. The CDR3 loop is CASSQDQRTGLRETQYF. The DNA for the CDR3 is TGTGCCAGCAGCCAAGATCAGAGGACAGGCCTGCGAGAGACCCAGTACTTC.